These 13 T cell receptor beta chains were sequenced from one sample in a study of T cells in Graves' hyperthyroidism and ophthalmopathy. RNA transcripts provided the source from which TCR beta CDR3 regions were amplified. Carried out on the TCR CDR3, a first-round RT-PCR used the HTBI primer set. TCRdb itself ran the multiplex PCR reads through MiXCR, one entry per CDR3 protein. The top ten hold around 17% of the sample, which has about 530,000 distinct CDR3 sequences, 17% seen once. The sample consisted of blood. All receptors derive from a woman aged 18-29 years with Graves' ophthalmopathy.

This clonotype was recorded many times. The chain recombines TRBV7-6 with TRBJ2-2, with 9 bases lining up with TRBD2. V shed 2 bases and J 4 bases; nucleotides not matched to a gene: 2. Germline lookup yields CDR1 SGHVS and CDR2 FNYEAQ. CDR3 length: 15 residues. The CDR3 DNA reads as TGTGCCAGCAGCTTACCAGCGGGAGGCACCGGGGAGCTGTTTTTT. Translating it yields CASSLPAGGTGELFF. The complete variable domain, with remaining parts taken from reference TRBV7-6 and TRBJ2-2, reads GAGVSQSPRYKVTKRGQDVALRCDPISGHVSLYWYRQALGQGPEFLTYFNYEAQQDKSGLPNDRFSAERPEGSISTLTIQRTEQRDSAMYRCASSLPAGGTGELFFGEGSRLTVL.

This clonotype was seen repeatedly, ten times or more. The J gene is TRBJ2-3, the V gene TRBV20-1; D gene ambiguous. V lost 6 bases, J lost 0 bases, and 7 bases lay in between. Germline V gene data show CDR1 as DFQATT and CDR2 as SNEGSKA (reference sequence). The length of the CDR3 is 12 residues. The CDR3 spells CSAERSTDTQYF. Written as DNA, the CDR3 is TGCAGTGCGGAGCGAAGCACAGATACGCAGTATTTT.

Turning to this clonotype: One end of the junction is discordant with germline, which a read error may explain. This chain uses TRBV6-5 with TRBJ2-7, with D possibly TRBD1 on 6 matching bases. Germline CDR1 MNHEY, CDR2 SVGAGI. This CDR3 has 15 residues. CDR3 protein: CASGYRAGSSYEQYF. Written as DNA, the CDR3 is TGTGCCAGCGGTTACAGGGCAGGGAGCTCCTACGAGCAGTACTTC.

This clonotype turned up a few times. The chain joins TRBV6-1 to TRBJ1-5; maybe TRBD1 (5 bases). V was clipped by 8 bases and J by 6 bases, with 14 bases between them. The CDR3 covers 13 residues. CDR1 MNHNS and CDR2 SASEGT come from the germline V gene. CDR3 nucleotide sequence: TGTGCCAGCTGCGCAGGGACCGGTCAGCCCCAGCATTTT. Translating it yields CASCAGTGQPQHF.

The V and J genes are TRBV27 and TRBJ1-4; D not resolved. Trimming removed 3 bases from V and 7 bases from J, with 9 bases in between. Germline values: CDR1 MNHEY, CDR2 SMNVEV (reference sequence). This CDR3 contains 13 residues. CDR3 sequence (DNA): TGTGCCAGCAGTTTCGCGAGGAGTGAAAAACTGTTTTTT. Its protein product is CASSFARSEKLFF.

The chain combines TRBV10-3 with TRBJ2-1; TRBD2 matches 7 bases. Germline values: CDR1 ENHRY, CDR2 SYGVKD. The CDR3 consists of 14 residues. With V trimmed by 5 bases and J by 7 bases, 8 bases remained unmatched. The CDR3 coding sequence is TGTGCCATCAGTTCGACTAGCCAGATTAATGAGCAGTTCTTC. It translates to CAISSTSQINEQFF.

J is TRBJ1-2 and V is TRBV18, with a tentative D call TRBD1 (6 bases). V was cut by 5 bases and J by 1 base, with 11 bases left in between. CDR3 length equals 14 residues. CDR1 KGHSH and CDR2 LQKENI come from the germline V gene. CDR3 sequence reads: CASSSGQHNYGYTF. The DNA for the CDR3 is TGTGCCAGCTCATCTGGACAGCATAACTATGGCTACACCTTC.

Many counts were recorded for this clonotype. The chain uses TRBV20-1 and TRBJ1-1, with a tentative D call TRBD1 (5 bases). V dropped 3 bases and J dropped 5 bases, with 22 bases sitting between them. CDR3 length: 16 residues. CDR1 and CDR2 (germline): DFQATT, SNEGSKA (reference sequence). The CDR3 region is CSARRGEVYSRTEAFF. The CDR3 bases are TGCAGTGCTAGGCGGGGGGAGGTGTATTCTAGAACTGAAGCTTTCTTT.

The genes are TRBV4-1 and TRBJ2-1; 8 nucleotides match TRBD2. V shed 11 bases, J shed 9 bases, and the junction held 15 bases outside the gene matches. The CDR3 consists of 14 residues. The germline V gene has CDR1 MGHRA and CDR2 YSYEKL. CDR3 residues: CAGREAGDVGEQFF. CDR3 nucleotide sequence: TGCGCCGGAAGAGAAGCGGGAGATGTAGGTGAGCAGTTCTTC.

This clonotype came up once. A read error is possible here, since a much larger clone lies one base away. The J gene is TRBJ1-5, the V gene TRBV27; D possibly corresponds to TRBD1 (5 bases). The CDR3 consists of 14 residues. The germline gives CDR1 MNHEY, CDR2 SMNVEV (reference sequence). The CDR3 spells CASSLQGADQAQHF. The CDR3 DNA is TGTGCCAGCAGTTTACAGGGCGCCGATCAGGCCCAGCATTTT.

The chain is built from TRBV15 and TRBJ2-7; perhaps TRBD1 as D (6 bases). Germline loops: CDR1 LNHNV, CDR2 YYDKDF (reference sequence). This CDR3 spans 15 amino acids. Trimming pared 5 bases from V and 3 bases from J, leaving 17 bases between. The CDR3 here is CATSGTGTNSYEQYF. The CDR3 DNA sequence: TGTGCCACCAGCGGAACCGGGACAAACAGCTACGAGCAGTACTTC.

This clonotype was detected only a few times. The chain carries TRBV5-4 and TRBJ2-1; 9 bases fit TRBD2. With V trimmed by 2 bases and J by 4 bases, 7 bases remained unmatched. Germline V gene data show CDR1 as SGHNT and CDR2 as YYREEE (reference sequence). There are 16 residues in the CDR3. CDR3 bases: TGTGCCAGCAGCTTCAGACAGCGGGGGGCTTACAATGAGCAGTTCTTC. Translation: CASSFRQRGAYNEQFF.

This clonotype was recorded many times. The chain couples TRBV20-1 to TRBJ2-3; 12 bases are shared with TRBD2. The CDR3 loop spans 16 amino acids. The V and J ends lost 3 bases and 2 bases, in that order; junction bases with no gene match: 6. The germline gives CDR1 DFQATT, CDR2 SNEGSKA (reference sequence). The CDR3 nucleotides are TGCAGTGCTAGGAGGCTAGCGGGAGGGACCACAGATACGCAGTATTTT. Protein: CSARRLAGGTTDTQYF.